These 26 T cell receptor beta chains came from one sample sequenced in a study of HIV-infected children after antiretroviral therapy interruption. Treatment: PENTA 11 planned treatment interruption arm or continuous ART arm. A 3' RACE protocol on RNA, with unique molecular identifiers, produced the TCR library. TCRdb redid the calling of the 3' RACE reads with MiXCR, one entry per CDR3 protein. The sample records about 40,000 distinct CDR3 sequences, approximately 7% being singletons. This specimen consisted of CD45RA+ CD4+ T cells from PBMCs, pooled from several time points, obtained from a donor given antiretroviral therapy, either interrupted or continuous. The subset denotes: naive CD4+ CD45RA+ CD45RO- T cells. The receptors here all came from a pool of human donors with HIV.

The chain is built from TRBV6-2 or TRBV6-3 and TRBJ2-3; 9 nucleotides match TRBD2. In germline, CDR1 is MNHEY, CDR2 SVGEGT. V shed 7 bases, J shed 5 bases, and the junction held 7 bases outside the gene matches. The CDR3 is 14 residues long. CDR3 in DNA: TGTGCCAGCACCCGGACTAGCGTTGGAGATACGCAGTATTTT. Its translation is CASTRTSVGDTQYF.

This clonotype was seen a handful of times. The CDR3 here is CASSHDRFYGYTF. The CDR3 DNA reads TGTGCCAGCAGCCACGACAGGTTTTATGGCTACACCTTC. The gene calls are TRBV7-8 and TRBJ1-2; a weak D match, TRBD1 (6 bases). V lost 5 bases and J lost 5, with 12 bases in between. The CDR3 loop spans 13 amino acids. Germline V gives CDR1 SGHVS, CDR2 FQNEAQ.

In its sample, this clonotype was seen many times. One junction end does not reproduce the germline sequence, and a read error may be involved. The V gene is TRBV19, the J gene TRBJ1-3; tentative D call: TRBD1 (6 bases). CDR1 and CDR2 (germline): LNHDA, SQIVND (reference sequence). This CDR3 region has 14 residues. The chain's CDR3 is CASSITGAGNTLYF. The CDR3 coding sequence is TGTGCCAGCAGTATAACGGGGGCAGGAAATACGCTCTATTTT.

Many counts were recorded for this clonotype. The chain links TRBV6-2 or TRBV6-3 to TRBJ1-2, with TRBD1 identical over 11 bases. The germline V gene has CDR1 MNHEY and CDR2 SVGEGT. Germline trimming cut 2 bases from V and 5 bases from J; bases unmatched to any gene: 7. The CDR3 loop spans 16 amino acids. The CDR3 region is CASSYPLDRGQYGYTF. CDR3 coding DNA: TGTGCCAGCAGTTACCCCTTGGACAGGGGGCAATATGGCTACACCTTC.

The chain recombines TRBV12-3 or TRBV12-4 with TRBJ2-3, with 12 bases aligning to TRBD2. The ends lost 4 bases at V and 0 bases at J; junction bases unmatched: 2. This CDR3 is built from 16 residues. CDR3 nucleotide sequence: TGTGCCAGCAGTTCAGGGACTAGCGGGAGCACAGATACGCAGTATTTT. This translates into CASSSGTSGSTDTQYF.

This clonotype showed up many times. Mismatch with germline at one junction end may stem from a read error. V usage is TRBV12-3 or TRBV12-4 and J usage is TRBJ1-2; D remains unclear. CDR3 length: 12 residues. The CDR3 nucleotides read TGTGCAAGCAGCGACACAAACTCCGACTACACCTTC. As protein: CASSDTNSDYTF.

The table lists this clonotype with many counts. The chain combines TRBV5-5 with TRBJ1-1; possibly TRBD1 for D (5 bases). Germline V gene sequence: CDR1 SGHKS, CDR2 YYEKEE (reference sequence). This CDR3 comprises 14 residues. V lost 4 bases to trimming and J lost 0 bases, with 10 bases between them. For the CDR3, the DNA is TGTGCCAGCAGCCATAGGGGTTTGAACACTGAAGCTTTCTTT. Protein product: CASSHRGLNTEAFF. The whole variable domain, filled in from reference TRBV5-5 and TRBJ1-1, reads DAGVTQSPTHLIKTRGQQVTLRCSPISGHKSVSWYQQVLGQGPQFIFQYYEKEERGRGNFPDRFSARQFPNYSSELNVNALLLGDSALYLCASSHRGLNTEAFFGQGTRLTVV.

V gene TRBV5-1 combines with J gene TRBJ2-7; TRBD2 agrees at 12 bases. The CDR3 runs to 16 residues. The germline V gene encodes CDR1 SGHRS and CDR2 YFSETQ. V was clipped by 4 bases and J by 6 bases; unmatched bases: 11. CDR3 sequence (DNA): TGCGCCAGCAGCCCATCAGGACTAGCGGGGAAACGCGAGCAGTACTTC. It codes for CASSPSGLAGKREQYF.

This clonotype was recorded a few times. The chain couples TRBV18 to TRBJ1-1, with D tentatively TRBD1 (6 bases). CDR1 is KGHSH, CDR2 LQKENI, per germline. CDR3 length: 13 residues. The V and J ends lost 8 bases and 3 bases respectively, with 13 bases between them. The DNA of the CDR3 is TGTGCCAGCCCAACGAGGGGGGACACTGAAGCTTTCTTT. This encodes CASPTRGDTEAFF.

The table lists this clonotype with many counts. This chain links TRBV9 with TRBJ2-5; D remains ambiguous. With 3 bases removed from V and 8 bases from J, the gap between germline ends came to 11 bases. CDR3 length: 12 residues. The germline gives CDR1 SGDLS, CDR2 YYNGEE. CDR3 coding DNA: TGTGCCAGCAGCGCGGTTGGTAAAACCCAGTACTTC. This encodes CASSAVGKTQYF.

This clonotype was seen many times. The chain links TRBV5-1 to TRBJ2-1, with no clear D. Germline V gene data show CDR1 as SGHRS and CDR2 as YFSETQ. CDR3 length: 13 residues. V shed 7 bases and J shed 7 bases, with 15 bases lying between them. The CDR3 nucleotides read TGCGCCAGCTTCTCTTCCGTTTTGAATGAGCAGTTCTTC. Its translation is CASFSSVLNEQFF.

This clonotype was detected ten times or more. The V gene is TRBV20-1, the J gene TRBJ2-3; D is perhaps TRBD2 (6 bases). The CDR3 has 15 amino acids. Per the germline V gene, CDR1 is DFQATT and CDR2 is SNEGSKA (reference sequence). V lost 6 bases and J 4 bases, leaving 20 bases between the germline ends. CDR3 sequence: CSAPTRGTGSDTQYF. The CDR3 DNA reads TGCAGTGCGCCAACACGGGGGACGGGGTCAGATACGCAGTATTTT.

This clonotype was seen repeatedly, ten times or more. The J gene is TRBJ1-1, the V gene TRBV5-6, with D tentatively TRBD1 (6 bases). The CDR3 spans 14 residues. Trimming removed 1 base from V and 5 bases from J, with 12 bases in between. Germline loops: CDR1 SGHDT, CDR2 YYEEEE. The CDR3 loop reads CASSLYRDRTEAFF. The CDR3 nucleotides read TGTGCCAGCAGCTTGTACAGGGATCGGACTGAAGCTTTCTTT.

This clonotype was picked up many times. The CDR3 coding sequence is TGTGCCAGCAGCACTGGGACTAGCGGGAGGTCCGATACGCAGTATTTT. This encodes CASSTGTSGRSDTQYF. The chain is built from TRBV5-8 and TRBJ2-3; 15 nucleotides agree with TRBD2. The J segment lost 6 bases and the V segment lost 4 bases, leaving 6 bases of the junction unmatched. The CDR3 is made up of 16 amino acids. Germline V gives CDR1 SGHTS, CDR2 YDEGEE.

In this sample, this clonotype turned up many times. One end of the junction is discordant with germline, which a read error may explain. J is TRBJ2-4 and V is TRBV4-1, with no clear D. The CDR3 length is 14 residues. Germline values: CDR1 MGHRA, CDR2 YSYEKL. The CDR3 reads CASSQDFNQNTLYF. The CDR3 coding sequence is TGTGCCAGCAGCCAAGATTTCAATCAAAACACCTTGTACTTT.

This clonotype appeared many times. This rearrangement joins TRBV7-2 to TRBJ2-7; 7 nucleotides match TRBD1. The ends lost 1 base at V and 0 bases at J; junction bases unmatched: 3. The CDR3 has 15 residues. Germline CDR1 SGHTA, CDR2 FQGNSA. CDR3 nucleotides: TGTGCCAGCAGCTTAGGGTACAGGGGCTCCTACGAGCAGTACTTC. Translating it yields CASSLGYRGSYEQYF.

This clonotype appeared many times. The V and J genes are TRBV7-2 and TRBJ1-1; 8 bases match TRBD1. This CDR3 is 13 amino acids long. Losses at the gene ends were 4 bases for V and 7 bases for J; bases not matched to a gene: 5. The germline CDR1 and CDR2 sequences are SGHTA and FQGNSA. The chain's CDR3 is CASSWTGWIEAFF. CDR3 in DNA: TGTGCCAGCAGCTGGACAGGGTGGATTGAAGCTTTCTTT. Complete variable domain (other parts from reference TRBV7-2 and TRBJ1-1): GAGVSQSPSNKVTEKGKDVELRCDPISGHTALYWYRQSLGQGLEFLIYFQGNSAPDKSGLPSDRFSAERTGGSVSTLTIQRTQQEDSAVYLCASSWTGWIEAFFGQGTRLTVV.

This clonotype was counted at least ten times. J is TRBJ2-4 and V is TRBV12-3 or TRBV12-4, with D uncertain. There are 16 residues in the CDR3. V was cut by 6 bases and J by 0 bases, with 15 bases left in between. CDR3 sequence (DNA): TGTGCCAGCAGAGTGACCGGTGAGGTAGCCAAAAACATTCAGTACTTC. Its translation: CASRVTGEVAKNIQYF.

In its sample, this clonotype was seen many times. The chain carries TRBV6-2 or TRBV6-3 and TRBJ1-5, with TRBD1 identical over 10 bases. V lost 1 base, J lost 6 bases, and 3 bases stayed unmatched. CDR3 length equals 15 residues. Germline V lookup: CDR1 MNHEY, CDR2 SVGEGT. CDR3 coding DNA: TGTGCCAGCAGTTACTGGGACAGGGGCCTTCAGCCCCAGCATTTT. This encodes CASSYWDRGLQPQHF.

This clonotype was seen a handful of times. V and J are TRBV5-1 and TRBJ2-1, with TRBD2 matching over 10 bases. The CDR3 has 16 residues. Germline loops: CDR1 SGHRS, CDR2 YFSETQ. With V trimmed by 4 bases and J by 2 bases, 6 bases remained unmatched. The CDR3, as DNA: TGCGCCAGCAGCAGGATAGCGGGGGGTCCCTACAATGAGCAGTTCTTC. Translating gives CASSRIAGGPYNEQFF.

The chain joins TRBV2 to TRBJ2-2, with D perhaps matching TRBD2 (7 bases). The CDR3 has 14 amino acids. The germline V gene encodes CDR1 SNHLY and CDR2 FYNNEI. V lost 11 bases to trimming and J lost 3 bases, with 16 bases between them. CDR3 sequence: CASWAGADTGELFF. The CDR3 nucleotides are TGTGCCTCTTGGGCGGGGGCCGACACCGGGGAGCTGTTTTTT. Looking up the rest from reference TRBV2 and TRBJ2-2 gives the full variable domain: EPEVTQTPSHQVTQMGQEVILRCVPISNHLYFYWYRQILGQKVEFLVSFYNNEISEKSEIFDDQFSVERPDGSNFTLKIRSTKLEDSAMYFCASWAGADTGELFFGEGSRLTVL.

This clonotype showed up many times. A read error may produce the germline difference seen at one junction end. The V gene is TRBV7-7, the J gene TRBJ1-3; no clear D gene. This CDR3 has 12 amino acids. Germline V lookup: CDR1 SSHAT, CDR2 FNYEAQ (reference sequence). The CDR3 sequence is CASSPDGNTIYF. CDR3 coding DNA: TGTGCTAGCAGCCCAGACGGAAACACCATATATTTT.

At least ten counts were recorded for this clonotype. The chain has TRBV3-1 and TRBJ1-3; D ambiguous. The germline gives CDR1 LGHDT, CDR2 YNNKEL (reference sequence). V lost 3 bases and J 2 bases, leaving 8 bases between the germline ends. This CDR3 contains 14 residues. The CDR3 reads CASSHAGTGNTIYF. For the CDR3, the DNA is TGTGCCAGCAGCCACGCGGGCACTGGAAACACCATATATTTT.

The genes are TRBV9 and TRBJ2-5; perhaps TRBD2 as D (6 bases). Germline V gene sequence: CDR1 SGDLS, CDR2 YYNGEE. Trimming removed 4 bases at V and 2 bases at J, with 15 bases between. This CDR3 is 15 amino acids long. Here the CDR3 reads CASSLRRGLQETQYF. CDR3 sequence (DNA): TGTGCCAGCAGCTTGCGCCGGGGACTTCAAGAGACCCAGTACTTC. The variable domain in full, completed from reference TRBV9 and TRBJ2-5, reads DSGVTQTPKHLITATGQRVTLRCSPRSGDLSVYWYQQSLDQGLQFLIQYYNGEERAKGNILERFSAQQFPDLHSELNLSSLELGDSALYFCASSLRRGLQETQYFGPGTRLLVL.

This clonotype occurred many times. One junction end disagrees with the germline gene, perhaps due to a read error. The chain carries TRBV10-3 and TRBJ2-5; perhaps TRBD2 as D (7 bases). CDR1 and CDR2 from the germline V gene are ENHRY and SYGVKD. This CDR3 has 16 residues. This CDR3 reads CASGDGTGGAHDTQYF. The CDR3 region has the DNA TGTGCCAGCGGTGATGGGACTGGGGGGGCGCACGACACCCAGTACTTT.

This clonotype showed up just a few times. The genes are TRBV12-3 or TRBV12-4 and TRBJ2-7; 7 bases line up with TRBD1. The junction had 3 bases not matched to a gene; V was cut back by 6 bases and J by 4 bases. CDR3 size: 12 residues. The CDR3 sequence: CASSRDRYEQYF. For the CDR3, the DNA is TGTGCCAGCAGCAGGGACAGATACGAGCAGTACTTC.